These T cell receptor beta chains were read from a single sample in a study of beta chain features in type 1 diabetes. Clones were read by immunoSEQ multiplex PCR, and TCRdb kept only the in-frame ones, dropping some. The sample carries 860,000 or so clones, 15% to 20% recorded once. The sequencing input was naive CD4+ T cells from blood. These receptors originate from a woman between 18 and 30 years old in good health. Both conserved end residues are part of each CDR3. The order of the fields is D gene, V gene, J gene, clone size, CDR3 protein, CDR3 DNA. A D gene is named only where the DNA matches it firmly. The listing skips clone size in some rows; elsewhere it reads once, few, many or a size class.

d_call: NA
v_call: TRBV7-9
j_call: TRBJ2-1
clone_size: few
cdr3_aa: CASSLDRQSNNEQFF
cdr3_nt: TGTGCCAGCAGCTTAGATCGACAGTCGAACAATGAGCAGTTCTTC

d_call: NA
v_call: TRBV9
j_call: TRBJ2-1
clone_size: few
cdr3_aa: CASSVTAQSSYNEQFF
cdr3_nt: TGTGCCAGCAGCGTGACAGCGCAGAGCTCCTACAATGAGCAGTTCTTC

d_call: NA
v_call: TRBV28
j_call: TRBJ1-4
clone_size: NA
cdr3_aa: CAISSGGVREKLFF
cdr3_nt: TGTGCCATCAGTTCGGGGGGCGTCCGGGAAAAACTGTTTTTT

d_call: NA
v_call: TRBV11-2
j_call: TRBJ1-2
clone_size: few
cdr3_aa: CASSLDRNGYTF
cdr3_nt: TGTGCCAGCAGCTTAGACAGGAATGGCTACACCTTC

d_call: NA
v_call: TRBV27
j_call: TRBJ2-7
clone_size: few
cdr3_aa: CASKNAGIPDIYEQYF
cdr3_nt: TGTGCCAGCAAAAATGCAGGGATCCCGGACATATACGAGCAGTACTTC

d_call: NA
v_call: TRBV9
j_call: TRBJ2-5
clone_size: few
cdr3_aa: CASSSGPGRETQYF
cdr3_nt: TGTGCCAGCAGCTCCGGGCCTGGTAGGGAGACCCAGTACTTC

d_call: NA
v_call: TRBV18
j_call: TRBJ2-7
clone_size: NA
cdr3_aa: CASSLGRTGDYEQYF
cdr3_nt: TGTGCCAGCTCACTAGGGAGGACAGGAGACTACGAGCAGTACTTC

d_call: NA
v_call: TRBV7-9
j_call: TRBJ2-7
clone_size: NA
cdr3_aa: CASSLRQDSYEQYF
cdr3_nt: TGTGCCAGCAGCTTGAGACAGGACTCCTACGAGCAGTACTTC

d_call: TRBD2
v_call: TRBV28
j_call: TRBJ2-7
clone_size: NA
cdr3_aa: CASSQTSGAQYEQYF
cdr3_nt: TGTGCCAGCAGCCAAACTAGCGGAGCCCAGTACGAGCAGTACTTC

d_call: TRBD2
v_call: TRBV13
j_call: TRBJ2-5
clone_size: NA
cdr3_aa: CASSLGLAGARETQYF
cdr3_nt: TGTGCCAGCAGCTTAGGACTAGCGGGGGCTCGGGAGACCCAGTACTTC

d_call: TRBD1
v_call: TRBV28
j_call: TRBJ1-2
clone_size: NA
cdr3_aa: CASSIPGQLNYGYTF
cdr3_nt: TGTGCCAGCAGTATTCCGGGACAGCTTAACTATGGCTACACCTTC

d_call: NA
v_call: TRBV4-2
j_call: TRBJ2-4
clone_size: few
cdr3_aa: CASSPTDGTQYF
cdr3_nt: TGTGCCAGCAGCCCAACGGACGGGACTCAGTACTTC

d_call: TRBD2
v_call: TRBV9
j_call: TRBJ2-1
clone_size: few
cdr3_aa: CASIPAGVGEQFF
cdr3_nt: TGTGCCAGCATCCCAGCGGGAGTTGGTGAGCAGTTCTTC

d_call: NA
v_call: TRBV6-5
j_call: TRBJ2-1
clone_size: NA
cdr3_aa: CASRQSSYNEQFF
cdr3_nt: TGTGCCAGCCGTCAGAGCTCCTACAATGAGCAGTTCTTC

d_call: TRBD2
v_call: TRBV11-2
j_call: TRBJ2-1
clone_size: NA
cdr3_aa: CASSLVRGRAINEQFF
cdr3_nt: TGTGCCAGCAGCTTAGTCCGAGGGAGGGCCATCAATGAGCAGTTCTTC

d_call: NA
v_call: TRBV7-8
j_call: TRBJ2-2
clone_size: few
cdr3_aa: CASSFVGTGTGELFF
cdr3_nt: TGTGCCAGCAGCTTTGTCGGGACCGGCACCGGGGAGCTGTTTTTT

d_call: NA
v_call: TRBV15
j_call: TRBJ2-7
clone_size: NA
cdr3_aa: CATSREGSSYEQYF
cdr3_nt: TGTGCCACCAGCAGAGAAGGGAGCTCCTACGAGCAGTACTTC

d_call: NA
v_call: TRBV4-3
j_call: TRBJ2-1
clone_size: NA
cdr3_aa: CASSQGGGERYNEQFF
cdr3_nt: TGCGCCAGCAGCCAAGGGGGGGGCGAGCGGTACAATGAGCAGTTCTTC

d_call: TRBD1
v_call: TRBV27
j_call: TRBJ2-1
clone_size: NA
cdr3_aa: CASSSQTGRLTEQFF
cdr3_nt: TGTGCCAGCAGTTCGCAGACAGGGAGATTGACTGAGCAGTTCTTC

d_call: NA
v_call: TRBV6-5
j_call: TRBJ2-3
clone_size: NA
cdr3_aa: CASSYSVSLSTDTQYF
cdr3_nt: TGTGCCAGCAGTTACTCGGTCTCATTAAGCACAGATACGCAGTATTTT

d_call: NA
v_call: TRBV18
j_call: TRBJ2-1
clone_size: NA
cdr3_aa: CASSYRGYNEQFF
cdr3_nt: TGTGCCAGCTCTTACCGGGGTTACAATGAGCAGTTCTTC

d_call: NA
v_call: TRBV27
j_call: TRBJ2-1
clone_size: NA
cdr3_aa: CASSLGRGYNEQFF
cdr3_nt: TGTGCCAGCAGTTTAGGCAGGGGTTACAATGAGCAGTTCTTC

d_call: NA
v_call: TRBV6-6
j_call: TRBJ1-1
clone_size: few
cdr3_aa: CASSYSITGYTEAFF
cdr3_nt: TGTGCCAGCAGTTACTCGATAACAGGGTACACTGAAGCTTTCTTT

d_call: NA
v_call: TRBV5-1
j_call: TRBJ2-4
clone_size: few
cdr3_aa: CASSAGLSGNIQYF
cdr3_nt: TGCGCCAGCTCGGCCGGGCTGTCAGGAAACATTCAGTACTTC

d_call: NA
v_call: TRBV5-6
j_call: TRBJ1-5
clone_size: few
cdr3_aa: CASSLGLNQPQHF
cdr3_nt: TGTGCCAGCAGCTTGGGGCTCAATCAGCCCCAGCATTTT

d_call: NA
v_call: TRBV9
j_call: TRBJ2-3
clone_size: NA
cdr3_aa: CASNVAVDPTDTQYF
cdr3_nt: TGTGCCAGCAACGTAGCGGTAGATCCCACAGATACGCAGTATTTT

d_call: NA
v_call: TRBV18
j_call: TRBJ2-5
clone_size: NA
cdr3_aa: CASSPQGMQETQYF
cdr3_nt: TGTGCCAGCTCACCACAGGGAATGCAAGAGACCCAGTACTTC

d_call: NA
v_call: TRBV25-1
j_call: TRBJ2-1
clone_size: few
cdr3_aa: CASSDSYWSSYNEQFF
cdr3_nt: TGTGCCAGCAGTGATTCTTACTGGAGCTCCTACAATGAGCAGTTCTTC

d_call: NA
v_call: TRBV2
j_call: TRBJ2-7
clone_size: few
cdr3_aa: CASNRDIGAYEQYF
cdr3_nt: TGTGCCAGCAACCGGGACATCGGGGCCTACGAGCAGTACTTC

d_call: TRBD2
v_call: TRBV7-8
j_call: TRBJ2-7
clone_size: NA
cdr3_aa: CASSLAPSGISSGYEQYF
cdr3_nt: TGTGCCAGCAGCTTAGCTCCCAGCGGGATTAGTTCGGGCTACGAGCAGTACTTC

d_call: TRBD2
v_call: TRBV11-3
j_call: TRBJ2-5
clone_size: NA
cdr3_aa: CASSGRAGETQYF
cdr3_nt: TGTGCCAGCAGCGGGAGGGCCGGAGAGACCCAGTACTTC

d_call: NA
v_call: TRBV6-5
j_call: TRBJ1-1
clone_size: few
cdr3_aa: CASSTRNTEAFF
cdr3_nt: TGTGCCAGCAGTACAAGGAACACTGAAGCTTTCTTT

d_call: TRBD1
v_call: TRBV7-2
j_call: TRBJ1-1
clone_size: NA
cdr3_aa: CASSLATGRGTEAFF
cdr3_nt: TGTGCCAGCAGCTTAGCGACAGGGAGGGGAACTGAAGCTTTCTTT

d_call: NA
v_call: TRBV15
j_call: TRBJ2-5
clone_size: few
cdr3_aa: CATSREMYETQYF
cdr3_nt: TGTGCCACCAGCAGGGAGATGTATGAGACCCAGTACTTC

d_call: NA
v_call: TRBV27
j_call: TRBJ2-7
clone_size: once
cdr3_aa: CASSPAADGAYEQYF
cdr3_nt: TGTGCCAGCAGTCCTGCGGCGGACGGGGCCTACGAGCAGTACTTC

d_call: TRBD2
v_call: TRBV15
j_call: TRBJ2-5
clone_size: few
cdr3_aa: CATSREGGTETQYF
cdr3_nt: TGTGCCACCAGCAGAGAGGGGGGGACAGAGACCCAGTACTTC

d_call: NA
v_call: TRBV6-5
j_call: TRBJ1-3
clone_size: few
cdr3_aa: CASSYGRPGSGNTIYF
cdr3_nt: TGTGCCAGCAGTTACGGGCGGCCAGGCTCTGGAAACACCATATATTTT

d_call: NA
v_call: TRBV5-6
j_call: TRBJ1-5
clone_size: NA
cdr3_aa: CASSLALTGIPPQPQHF
cdr3_nt: TGTGCCAGCAGCTTGGCCCTAACAGGGATTCCCCCACAGCCCCAGCATTTT

d_call: NA
v_call: TRBV29-1
j_call: TRBJ2-3
clone_size: NA
cdr3_aa: CSVEAAADTQYF
cdr3_nt: TGCAGCGTTGAAGCAGCAGCAGATACGCAGTATTTT

d_call: TRBD2
v_call: TRBV5-1
j_call: TRBJ2-1
clone_size: few
cdr3_aa: CASSAGTSGSVLFNEQFF
cdr3_nt: TGCGCCAGCAGCGCCGGGACTAGCGGGAGCGTATTATTCAATGAGCAGTTCTTC

d_call: TRBD2
v_call: TRBV7-3
j_call: TRBJ2-1
clone_size: NA
cdr3_aa: CASSPQRGSYNEQFF
cdr3_nt: TGTGCCAGCAGCCCACAGCGGGGCTCCTACAATGAGCAGTTCTTC

d_call: NA
v_call: TRBV5-1
j_call: TRBJ1-4
clone_size: few
cdr3_aa: CASSSGQATNEKLFF
cdr3_nt: TGCGCCAGCAGCTCCGGACAAGCAACTAATGAAAAACTGTTTTTT

d_call: TRBD2
v_call: TRBV6-5
j_call: TRBJ2-3
clone_size: few
cdr3_aa: CASSLDGRSTDTQYF
cdr3_nt: TGTGCCAGCAGCCTCGACGGGAGGAGCACAGATACGCAGTATTTT

d_call: TRBD2
v_call: TRBV7-9
j_call: TRBJ2-7
clone_size: few
cdr3_aa: CASSLGPLAGARGSYEQYF
cdr3_nt: TGTGCCAGCAGCTTAGGTCCACTAGCGGGAGCCCGGGGCTCCTACGAGCAGTACTTC

d_call: TRBD2
v_call: TRBV2
j_call: TRBJ2-5
clone_size: NA
cdr3_aa: CASSIGLAGGQETQYF
cdr3_nt: TGTGCCAGCAGTATCGGACTAGCGGGAGGCCAAGAGACCCAGTACTTC

d_call: NA
v_call: TRBV4-2
j_call: TRBJ2-2
clone_size: few
cdr3_aa: CASSQDQRAVDGGELFF
cdr3_nt: TGTGCCAGCAGCCAAGACCAGCGGGCGGTGGATGGCGGGGAGCTGTTTTTT

d_call: TRBD2
v_call: TRBV5-1
j_call: TRBJ2-7
clone_size: few
cdr3_aa: CASLLAGGPPALYEQYF
cdr3_nt: TGCGCCAGTCTCCTAGCGGGAGGCCCACCTGCCCTCTACGAGCAGTACTTC

d_call: TRBD2
v_call: TRBV14
j_call: TRBJ2-7
clone_size: few
cdr3_aa: CASSLRLAGSYEQYF
cdr3_nt: TGTGCCAGCAGCCTGAGACTAGCGGGGAGCTACGAGCAGTACTTC

d_call: NA
v_call: TRBV19
j_call: TRBJ2-2
clone_size: NA
cdr3_aa: CASNPSGISNTGELFF
cdr3_nt: TGTGCCAGCAACCCTTCAGGAATCTCGAACACCGGGGAGCTGTTTTTT

d_call: TRBD1
v_call: TRBV2
j_call: TRBJ2-1
clone_size: few
cdr3_aa: CASGRQGVNEQFF
cdr3_nt: TGTGCCAGCGGACGGCAGGGGGTTAATGAGCAGTTCTTC